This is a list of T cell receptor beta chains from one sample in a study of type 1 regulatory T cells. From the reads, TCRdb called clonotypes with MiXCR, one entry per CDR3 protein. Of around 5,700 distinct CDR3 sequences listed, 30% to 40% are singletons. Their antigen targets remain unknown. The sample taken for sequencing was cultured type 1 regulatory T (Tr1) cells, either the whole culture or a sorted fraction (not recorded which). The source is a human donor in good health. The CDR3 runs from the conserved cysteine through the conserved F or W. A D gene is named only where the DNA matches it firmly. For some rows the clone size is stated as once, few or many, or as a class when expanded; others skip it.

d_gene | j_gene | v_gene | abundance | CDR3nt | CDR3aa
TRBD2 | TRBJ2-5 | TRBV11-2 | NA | TGTGCCAGCAGCTTAGGGGAACTAGCGGGAGGAGGGAGAGAGACCCAGTACTTC | CASSLGELAGGGRETQYF
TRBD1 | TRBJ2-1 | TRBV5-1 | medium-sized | TGCGCCAGCAGGACCGGGACAGGGGTAGACAATGAGCAGTTCTTC | CASRTGTGVDNEQFF
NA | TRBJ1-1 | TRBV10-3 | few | TGTGCCATCGGGAAACAGGGTAGGGACACTGAAGCTTTCTTT | CAIGKQGRDTEAFF
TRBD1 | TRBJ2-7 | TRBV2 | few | TGTGCCAGCAGCGTTGGGACAGTCCCCTACGAGCAGTACTTC | CASSVGTVPYEQYF
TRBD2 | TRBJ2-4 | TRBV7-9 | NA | TGTGCCAGCAGCCAACTGGGACTAGCGGGGAGCATAGCCAAAAACATTCAGTACTTC | CASSQLGLAGSIAKNIQYF
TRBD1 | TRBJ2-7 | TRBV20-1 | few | TGCAGTGCTAGGAAGGTTAAAACAGGGGTCATGGACGAGCAGTACTTC | CSARKVKTGVMDEQYF
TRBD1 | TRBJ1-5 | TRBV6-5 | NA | TGCGCCAGCAGTTCGGCCGGGACAGTGGGCAATCAGCCCCAGCATTTT | CASSSAGTVGNQPQHF
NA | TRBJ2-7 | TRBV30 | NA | TGTGCCTGGAGCAGTCGACGCGGGCTGATGTACTTC | CAWSSRRGLMYF
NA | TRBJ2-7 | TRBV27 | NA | TGTGCCAGCAGTTTATCGTTCAGGTTGTCCTCCTACGAGCAGTACTTC | CASSLSFRLSSYEQYF
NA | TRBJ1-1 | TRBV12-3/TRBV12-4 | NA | TGTGCCAGCAGGTCCCCGCAAAAAGTGAACACTGAAGCTTTCTTT | CASRSPQKVNTEAFF
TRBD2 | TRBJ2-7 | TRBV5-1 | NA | TGCGCCAGCAGCTTGGCCAGCGGGACTACCTACGAGCAGTACTTC | CASSLASGTTYEQYF
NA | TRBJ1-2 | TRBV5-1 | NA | TGCGCCAGCAACGACGTGACAGGCTCGAACTATGGCTACACCTTC | CASNDVTGSNYGYTF
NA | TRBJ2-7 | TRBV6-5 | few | TGTGCCAGCAGTTCTCAGAGTAACAGCTACGAGCAGTACTTC | CASSSQSNSYEQYF
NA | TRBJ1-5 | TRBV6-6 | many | TGTGCCAGCAGTTCCCCTTATAGCAATCAGCCCCAGCATTTT | CASSSPYSNQPQHF
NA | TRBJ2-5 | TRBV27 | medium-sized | TGTGCCAGCAGTTTCTTGGGGACCCAGTACTTC | CASSFLGTQYF
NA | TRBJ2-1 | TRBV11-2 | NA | TGTGCCAGCAGCCCCGGGGGGCACAATGAGCAGTTCTTC | CASSPGGHNEQFF
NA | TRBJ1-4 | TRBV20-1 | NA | TGCAGTGCAAACCGGGACCGAGGCTTTGGTGAAAAACTGTTTTTT | CSANRDRGFGEKLFF
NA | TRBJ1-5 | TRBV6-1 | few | TGTGCCAGCAGTGACAGCTACAATCAGCCCCAGCATTTT | CASSDSYNQPQHF
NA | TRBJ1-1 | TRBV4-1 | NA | TGCGCCAGCAGCCAACAAGAGGCCGGGGGGAACACTGAAGCTTTCTTT | CASSQQEAGGNTEAFF
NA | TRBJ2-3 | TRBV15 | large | TGTGCCACCAGCAGAGATCCTAAGTTAGTAGATACGCAGTATTTT | CATSRDPKLVDTQYF
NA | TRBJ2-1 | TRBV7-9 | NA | TGTGCCAGCAGCTTAGCGGGGGGTCCTCAATACGAGCAGTTCTTC | CASSLAGGPQYEQFF
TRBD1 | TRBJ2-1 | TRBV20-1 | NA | TGCAGTGCTATCAAGGGACAGGGACCCAATGAGCAGTTCTTC | CSAIKGQGPNEQFF
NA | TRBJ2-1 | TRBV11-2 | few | TGTGCCAGCAGCTTAGGAATTGGCGAGCAGTTCTTC | CASSLGIGEQFF
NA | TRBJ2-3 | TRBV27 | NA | TGTGCCAGCGCCGATTGGAAAGCGGACACAGATACGCAGTATTTT | CASADWKADTDTQYF
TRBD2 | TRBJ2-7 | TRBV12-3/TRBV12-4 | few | TGTGCCAGCAGTACCATCTTGGGACTAGCGGGTGCCTACGAGCAGTACTTC | CASSTILGLAGAYEQYF
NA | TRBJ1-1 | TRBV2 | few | TGTGCCAGCAGTACAGGGCTGAACACTGAAGCTTTCTTT | CASSTGLNTEAFF
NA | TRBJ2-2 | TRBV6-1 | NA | TGTGCCAGCACCCCGTTTGGGGGGACCGGGGAGCTGTTTTTT | CASTPFGGTGELFF
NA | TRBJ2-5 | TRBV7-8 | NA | TGTGCCAGCAGCCGGGTGGCTAGCGCCCGACGGTACCAAGAGACCCAGTACTTC | CASSRVASARRYQETQYF
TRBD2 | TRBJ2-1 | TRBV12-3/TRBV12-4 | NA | TGTGCCAGCAGTTTTTCCCAACTAGCGGGGGACTACAATGAGCAGTTCTTC | CASSFSQLAGDYNEQFF
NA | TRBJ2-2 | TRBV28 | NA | TGTGCCAGCAGTATCATAAGTAGCGGGGAGCTGTTTTTT | CASSIISSGELFF
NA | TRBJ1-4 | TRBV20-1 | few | TGCAGTGCTAGAGAGACAGCCGACAATGAAAAACTGTTTTTT | CSARETADNEKLFF
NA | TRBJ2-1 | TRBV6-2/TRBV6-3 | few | TGTGCCAGCAGCTGGGGGGATAGGTCCTACAATGAGCAGTTCTTC | CASSWGDRSYNEQFF
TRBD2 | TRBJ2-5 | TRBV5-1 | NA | TGCGCCAGCAGACTAGCGGGACCGTACCAAGAGACCCAGTACTTC | CASRLAGPYQETQYF
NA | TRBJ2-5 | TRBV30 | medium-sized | TGTGCCTGGAATCGTAACGGGGGGCGTGAGACCCAGTACTTC | CAWNRNGGRETQYF
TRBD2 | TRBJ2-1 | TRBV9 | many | TGTGCCAGCAGCGGAACGGGACTAGCAGCAAACAATGAGCAGTTCTTC | CASSGTGLAANNEQFF
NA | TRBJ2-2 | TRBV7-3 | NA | TGTGCCAGCAGCTTAAGGCGGGGCGGGGAGCTGTTTTTT | CASSLRRGGELFF
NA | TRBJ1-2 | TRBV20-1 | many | TGCAGTGCAAACAAACCCCCACAGGGTACCACTGGCTACACCTTC | CSANKPPQGTTGYTF
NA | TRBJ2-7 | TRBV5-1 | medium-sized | TGCGCCAGCAGCCGAGGACTGACCTACGAGCAGTACTTC | CASSRGLTYEQYF
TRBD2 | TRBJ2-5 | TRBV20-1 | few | TGCAGTGCTAGAGAAATAGCGGGAGGAGGAGAGACCCAGTACTTC | CSAREIAGGGETQYF
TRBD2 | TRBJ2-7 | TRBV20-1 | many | TGCAGTGCTAGCAGCGGGAGGGCCCCGGTCGAGCAGTACTTC | CSASSGRAPVEQYF
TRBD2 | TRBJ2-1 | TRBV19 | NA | TGTGCCAGTAGTATCCTAGCACTAGCGGGAGATTACAATGAGCAGTTCTTC | CASSILALAGDYNEQFF
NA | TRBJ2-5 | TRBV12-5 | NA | TGTGCTAGTGGTTTGGTAGATACCCAGTACTTC | CASGLVDTQYF
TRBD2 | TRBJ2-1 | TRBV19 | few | TGTGCCAGTAGTATAGATCTAGCGGCTTACAATGAGCAGTTCTTC | CASSIDLAAYNEQFF
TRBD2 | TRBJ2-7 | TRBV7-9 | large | TGTGCCAGCAGCCCCAGACTAGCGGAATCCTACGAGCAGTACTTC | CASSPRLAESYEQYF
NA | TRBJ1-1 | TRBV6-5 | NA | TGTGCCAGCAGTTCAGTGGGGACTGAAGCTTTCTTT | CASSSVGTEAFF